The 15 T cell receptor beta chains presented below share a single source sample, sequenced in a study of beta chain features in type 1 diabetes (dated by TCRdb to 2016 to 2019). Preparation of the library involved the immunoSEQ multiplex PCR assay. The entire isolated RNA was reverse transcribed using the High Capacity cDNA Reverse Transcription Kit, and thus expressed TCRB transcripts were sequenced. TCRdb took this table from immuneACCESS and kept in-frame rearrangements with V and J called. Such tables lack part of the clones; where checked against another copy, unresolved V genes explain under half of the gap, and the rest is unexplained. The sample includes about 180,000 clones, with about 13% observed a single time. The biggest ten clones account for roughly 0.56% of the sample. Sequencing was performed on central memory CD4+ T cells from blood. Receptors were obtained from a woman aged 18-35 years in good health.

About this clone itself: Different DNA sequences within this sample yield the same CDR3. The chain combines TRBV15 with TRBJ2-3, with 7 positions matching TRBD1. Losses at the gene ends were 2 bases for V and 3 bases for J; bases not matched to a gene: 5. The V gene's germline CDR1 is LNHNV and CDR2 YYDKDF (reference sequence). The CDR3 runs 15 residues. The CDR3 is CATSRTSDRTDTQYF. CDR3 bases: TGTGCCACCAGCAGAACCTCGGACAGGACAGATACGCAGTATTTT. The entire variable domain, with the rest obtained from reference TRBV15 and TRBJ2-3, is as follows: DAMVIQNPRYQVTQFGKPVTLSCSQTLNHNVMYWYQQKSSQAPKLLFHYYDKDFNNEADTPDNFQSRRPNTSFCFLDIRSPGLGDTAMYLCATSRTSDRTDTQYFGPGTRLTVL.

The chain carries TRBV28 and TRBJ1-2, with TRBD1 identical over 7 bases. Germline V gene lookup returns CDR1 MDHEN and CDR2 SYDVKM. Trimming removed 4 bases from V and 0 bases from J; junction bases left unmatched: 5. CDR3 length: 15 residues. CDR3 protein: CASSSGQETNYGYTF. CDR3 DNA sequence: TGTGCCAGCAGTTCCGGACAGGAGACTAACTATGGCTACACCTTC.

This clone was recorded a few times. The chain recombines TRBV9 with TRBJ2-7; TRBD1 matches 9 bases. Germline-derived CDR1 and CDR2 are SGDLS and YYNGEE. The length of the CDR3 is 14 residues. J was trimmed by 2 bases and V by 4 bases; bases with no gene match: 4. The CDR3 DNA sequence: TGTGCCAGCAGCACCCGACAGGGGGCCTACGAGCAGTACTTC. Protein sequence: CASSTRQGAYEQYF.

This clone was detected a few times. The V and J genes are TRBV28 and TRBJ2-3, with TRBD2 identical over 9 bases. The germline gives CDR1 MDHEN, CDR2 SYDVKM. V lost 2 bases to trimming and J lost 4 bases; unmatched junction nucleotides: 4. This CDR3 contains 15 residues. CDR3 sequence: CASSLAGGRSDTQYF. CDR3 nucleotide sequence: TGTGCCAGCAGTTTAGCGGGAGGGAGATCAGATACGCAGTATTTT. Full variable domain (missing parts from reference TRBV28 and TRBJ2-3): DVKVTQSSRYLVKRTGEKVFLECVQDMDHENMFWYRQDPGLGLRLIYFSYDVKMKEKGDIPEGYSVSREKKERFSLILESASTNQTSMYLCASSLAGGRSDTQYFGPGTRLTVL.

This clone was recorded a few times. The chain joins TRBV14 to TRBJ2-7, with a weak D call TRBD1 (5 bases). Germline V gives CDR1 SGHDN, CDR2 FVKESK. The germline V and J ends were trimmed by 2 bases and 6 bases, with 5 bases remaining between them. The CDR3 is 11 residues long. CDR3 DNA sequence: TGTGCCAGCAGCCAAAGGGGCGAGCAGTACTTC. This gives the protein CASSQRGEQYF.

This clone showed up just a few times. The rearrangement uses TRBV29-1 and TRBJ1-2; maybe TRBD1 (6 bases). V was trimmed by 5 bases and J by 1 base, leaving 14 bases between them. The CDR3 runs to 14 residues. Germline V gives CDR1 SQVTM, CDR2 ANQGSEA. The CDR3 is CSVPLRGINYGYTF. The CDR3 coding sequence is TGCAGCGTTCCTCTAAGGGGGATTAACTATGGCTACACCTTC.

This clone was counted only a few times. As DNA, the CDR3 is TGTGCCAGCAGTCAAGGGGCAAGTCTCTCCTACGAGCAGTACTTC. Translation: CASSQGASLSYEQYF. The V gene is TRBV27, the J gene TRBJ2-7, with TRBD1 as a possible D gene (5 bases). The length of the CDR3 is 15 residues. The V gene lost 5 bases and the J gene lost 0 bases, with 14 bases spanning the gap. Germline values: CDR1 MNHEY, CDR2 SMNVEV (reference sequence).

The V gene is TRBV9, the J gene TRBJ2-5, with TRBD2 matching over 12 bases. V shed 0 bases, J shed 1 base, and the junction held 4 bases outside the gene matches. The germline CDR1 and CDR2 sequences are SGDLS and YYNGEE. The length of the CDR3 is 17 residues. The CDR3 reads CASSVATTSGGQETQYF. Here the CDR3 DNA reads TGTGCCAGCAGCGTAGCTACGACTAGCGGGGGCCAAGAGACCCAGTACTTC.

This chain joins TRBV5-1 and TRBJ1-1, with D possibly TRBD1 on 6 matching bases. Trimming stripped 0 bases from V and 4 bases from J, with 10 bases between. CDR3 length: 14 residues. CDR1 is SGHRS and CDR2 is YFSETQ in the germline V gene. CDR3 amino acids: CASSLGQGSTEAFF. As DNA, the CDR3 is TGCGCCAGCAGCTTGGGGCAGGGGTCCACTGAAGCTTTCTTT.

This clone was counted between two and nine times. The junction departs from germline at one end; a sequencing error may be responsible. CDR3 sequence reads: CQWGRSDTQYF. In nucleotides, the CDR3 is TGCCAATGGGGGAGGTCAGATACGCAGTATTTT. This chain connects TRBV6-5 to TRBJ2-3; weak D call: TRBD2 (6 bases). Germline CDR1 and CDR2: MNHEY and SVGAGI. The CDR3 runs 11 residues.

CDR3 nucleotide sequence: TGTGCCAGCTCAACCGGACAGGGGGACCTTCGGCCCCAGCATTTT. Its protein is CASSTGQGDLRPQHF. This chain uses TRBV18 with TRBJ1-5; 10 bases match TRBD1. The CDR3 length is 15 residues. Trimming removed 5 bases from V and 9 bases from J; junction bases left unmatched: 10. The germline V gene encodes CDR1 KGHSH and CDR2 LQKENI.

This clone has just a few counts. The V gene is TRBV29-1, the J gene TRBJ2-2, with 9 positions matching TRBD1. V lost 6 bases to trimming and J lost 1 base; unmatched junction nucleotides: 3. The CDR3 is 14 residues long. Germline loops: CDR1 SQVTM, CDR2 ANQGSEA. CDR3 residues: CSVGDRVNTGELFF. DNA for the CDR3: TGCAGCGTCGGGGACAGGGTGAACACCGGGGAGCTGTTTTTT.

This clone came up a few times. The V call is TRBV18, the J call TRBJ1-4; D remains unclear. Trimming left V 2 bases short and J 10 bases short, with 17 bases between. Germline lookup yields CDR1 KGHSH and CDR2 LQKENI. This CDR3 contains 15 residues. DNA for the CDR3: TGTGCCAGCTCACCAGGGCGAACAGAAGTGGGAAAACTGTTTTTT. Amino acids: CASSPGRTEVGKLFF.

J is TRBJ2-7 and V is TRBV9, with TRBD2 matching over 7 bases. Per germline, CDR1 SGDLS and CDR2 YYNGEE. The CDR3 is 16 residues long. With V trimmed by 3 bases and J by 5 bases, 14 bases remained unmatched. CDR3 in amino acids: CASSAVSGALGNEQYF. As DNA, the CDR3 is TGTGCCAGCAGCGCGGTCAGCGGGGCGCTGGGGAACGAGCAGTACTTC.

This clone was picked up a small number of times. The gene calls are TRBV2 and TRBJ2-2; TRBD1 might be the D (6 bases). The CDR3 runs to 13 residues. Germline-derived CDR1 and CDR2 are SNHLY and FYNNEI. The germline V and J ends were trimmed by 4 bases and 5 bases, with 8 bases remaining between them. The CDR3 reads CASSAGVTGELFF. The CDR3 region has the DNA TGTGCCAGCAGTGCAGGGGTTACCGGGGAGCTGTTTTTT.